Below, 19 T cell receptor beta chains from the same sample are listed, as sequenced in a study of blood T cell repertoires in COVID-19. The protocol was immunoSEQ multiplex PCR, while the TCRdb copy is restricted to in-frame clones and leaves out a portion. This sample has 56,000 or so clones, with 91% found just once. Sequences were obtained from peripheral blood. The receptor set was obtained from a man between 45 and 60 years old with active COVID-19.

The genes are TRBV29-1 and TRBJ1-1; possibly TRBD1 for D (5 bases). This CDR3 comprises 13 residues. The germline CDR1 and CDR2 sequences are SQVTM and ANQGSEA. Trimming took 7 bases from V and 2 from J, leaving 14 bases between them. The CDR3 bases are TGCAGCGCCCTGACAGATACTAACACTGAAGCTTTCTTT. Amino acids: CSALTDTNTEAFF.

The chain recombines TRBV4-2 with TRBJ2-3, with TRBD2 matching over 16 bases. The CDR3 covers 19 residues. The trim removed 2 bases at V and 6 bases at J, leaving 11 bases unmatched. The germline V gene has CDR1 LGHNA and CDR2 YNFKEQ. The CDR3 nucleotides read TGTGCCAGCAGCCAACCACCGGGACTAGCGGGGGGGCTTTTGGATACGCAGTATTTT. Translation gives CASSQPPGLAGGLLDTQYF.

On this clone: Since the CDR3 does not end with the conserved phenylalanine or tryptophan, this likely comes from a read error. The DNA is left out, because the CDR3 cannot be placed on it with certainty; the CDR3 is given as TCRdb lists it. The chain uses TRBV6-1 and TRBJ2-3; no check of the table's D call, TRBD1, against the DNA was made. The CDR3 sequence runs 13 residues, both termini included. Germline V CDR1 and CDR2: MNHNS, SASEGT. Here the CDR3 reads CASSDPVAVGAAI.

The count of this clone is one. The chain links TRBV12-3 or TRBV12-4 to TRBJ2-3; D unclear. The V and J ends lost 2 bases and 2 bases respectively, with 5 bases between them. The CDR3 sequence is 13 residues long. CDR3: CASSLLFTDTQYF. The CDR3 DNA reads TGTGCCAGCAGTTTACTGTTCACAGATACGCAGTATTTT.

The rearrangement uses TRBV4-1 and TRBJ2-7; 9 bases fit TRBD2. V was pared by 0 bases and J by 7 bases, with 10 bases of the junction left unmatched. This CDR3 has 16 residues. Germline V CDR1 and CDR2: MGHRA, YSYEKL. The CDR3 DNA is TGCGCCAGCAGCCAAGAAAGAAGCGGGGGGATATTGGAGCAGTACTTC. This translates into CASSQERSGGILEQYF.

This chain joins TRBV30 and TRBJ2-3, with 8 bases identical to TRBD2. Per the germline V gene, CDR1 is GTSNPN and CDR2 is SVGIG (reference sequence). V was clipped by 0 bases and J by 2 bases; unmatched bases: 4. There are 15 residues in the CDR3. This CDR3 reads CAWSVGAGDTDTQYF. For the CDR3, the DNA is TGTGCCTGGAGTGTCGGAGCGGGAGACACAGATACGCAGTATTTT.

V is TRBV6-5 and J is TRBJ2-1; 9 bases match TRBD2. The germline V gene has CDR1 MNHEY and CDR2 SVGAGI. This CDR3 has 14 residues. The trim removed 4 bases at V and 9 bases at J, leaving 7 bases unmatched. The CDR3: CASSSPGLAAEQFF. CDR3 nucleotide sequence: TGTGCCAGCAGTTCACCGGGACTAGCCGCTGAGCAGTTCTTC.

V gene TRBV10-3 combines with J gene TRBJ2-3, with TRBD2 matching over 10 bases. The V gene end was trimmed by 0 bases and the J gene end by 4 bases; junction bases not matched to a gene: 7. CDR3 length equals 17 residues. CDR1 and CDR2 (germline): ENHRY, SYGVKD. CDR3 nucleotide sequence: TGTGCCATCAGTGAGTCAGCGGGACTAGCGAGCGCAGATACGCAGTATTTT. Protein sequence: CAISESAGLASADTQYF.

The chain recombines TRBV3-1 (or the pseudogene TRBV3-2) with TRBJ1-1; a possible D gene is TRBD1 (5 bases). The V gene lost 10 bases and the J gene lost 8 bases, with 26 bases spanning the gap. This CDR3 spans 15 amino acids. CDR1 and CDR2 (germline): LGHDT, YNNKEL (reference sequence). The CDR3 DNA follows: TGTGCCAACCACATATGGAGGGGCGCAAGCTGGGAAGCTTTCTTT. Translation gives CANHIWRGASWEAFF.

The rearrangement uses TRBV20-1 and TRBJ1-6, with D possibly matching TRBD1 (6 bases). Trimming left V 3 bases short and J 7 bases short, with 16 bases between. The CDR3 runs to 15 residues. From germline, CDR1 is DFQATT and CDR2 SNEGSKA (reference sequence). The CDR3 DNA is TGCAGTGCTAGTGGGTCAGGGGTTCTAAATTCACCCCTCCACTTT. Translation gives CSASGSGVLNSPLHF.

J is TRBJ2-2 and V is TRBV7-8; weak D call: TRBD2 (6 bases). This CDR3 region has 16 residues. CDR1 and CDR2 (germline): SGHVS, FQNEAQ. The germline V and J ends were trimmed by 5 bases and 6 bases, with 19 bases remaining between them. The CDR3, as DNA: TGTGCCAGCAGCCTTAGCGGAGACACAAGAGCCGGGGAGCTGTTTTTT. Protein product: CASSLSGDTRAGELFF.

The V gene is TRBV13, the J gene TRBJ2-3; 8 positions match TRBD2. V lost 3 bases, J lost 3 bases, and 14 bases stayed unmatched. The CDR3 has 18 amino acids. In germline, CDR1 is PRHDT, CDR2 FYEKMQ (reference sequence). CDR3 sequence: CASSFAHYSGVGTDTQYF. The CDR3, as DNA: TGTGCCAGCAGCTTCGCACACTATAGCGGGGTTGGAACAGATACGCAGTATTTT.

The chain has TRBV6-5 and TRBJ1-5; no firm D call. The germline V and J ends were trimmed by 8 bases and 7 bases, with 12 bases remaining between them. CDR3 length: 12 amino acids. CDR1 and CDR2 (germline): MNHEY, SVGAGI. The CDR3 sequence: CASRGLGQPQHF. In DNA, the CDR3 is TGTGCCAGCCGAGGTTTAGGACAGCCCCAGCATTTT.

V is TRBV24-1 and J is TRBJ2-2; 12 bases are shared with TRBD2. The germline CDR1 and CDR2 sequences are KGHDR and SFDVKD. V dropped 5 bases and J dropped 4; count of bases not matched to a gene: 4. The CDR3 spans 16 residues. The CDR3 sequence: CATSGPGLAGTGELFF. Written as DNA, the CDR3 is TGTGCCACCAGTGGTCCGGGACTAGCGGGCACCGGGGAGCTGTTTTTT.

This sequence joins TRBV6-1 and TRBJ2-3; 9 bases align to TRBD2. Trimming removed 1 base from V and 3 bases from J; junction bases left unmatched: 5. Germline values: CDR1 MNHNS, CDR2 SASEGT. The CDR3 covers 16 residues. DNA for the CDR3: TGTGCCAGCAGTGAAGTATTAGCGGGAGCTACAGATACGCAGTATTTT. Amino acids: CASSEVLAGATDTQYF.

This clone appeared once. This chain connects TRBV6-1 to TRBJ1-5; 8 bases fit TRBD1. There are 20 residues in the CDR3. Germline CDR1 and CDR2: MNHNS and SASEGT. V gave up 1 base and J gave up 0 bases; unmatched junction bases: 14. CDR3 nucleotides: TGTGCCAGCAGTGAAGGGGCCCGGGACAGGAGCTATTATAGCAATCAGCCCCAGCATTTT. This codes for CASSEGARDRSYYSNQPQHF.

V usage is TRBV7-8 and J usage is TRBJ2-6; the D gene is possibly TRBD1 (6 bases). CDR1 is SGHVS and CDR2 is FQNEAQ in the germline V gene. V lost 5 bases, J lost 0 bases, and 17 bases lay in between. The CDR3 covers 18 residues. Here the CDR3 DNA reads TGTGCCAGCAGCCCAAGAATTACAGGGCGCTCTGGGGCCAACGTCCTGACTTTC. Translation gives CASSPRITGRSGANVLTF.

The chain recombines TRBV15 with TRBJ1-4; the D is unclear. Deletions cut 1 base from V and 4 bases from J, with 7 bases between. The CDR3 totals 14 residues. Germline loops: CDR1 LNHNV, CDR2 YYDKDF (reference sequence). The DNA for the CDR3 is TGTGCCACCAGCAGAGCCGGGGTTAATGAAAAACTGTTTTTT. It is translated as CATSRAGVNEKLFF.

V usage is TRBV7-8 and J usage is TRBJ2-5; TRBD2 matches 7 bases. The CDR3 is made up of 15 amino acids. The germline V gene has CDR1 SGHVS and CDR2 FQNEAQ. After removal of 5 bases from V and 4 bases from J, the junction contained 10 bases not matched to a gene. As DNA, the CDR3 is TGTGCCAGCAGCCCTCCGGAACTAGCGATAGAGACCCAGTACTTC. Amino acid sequence: CASSPPELAIETQYF.